This T cell receptor beta chain originates from a study of neoadjuvant nivolumab and ipilimumab in lung cancer. This clone was seen once. Its target is not known. Study results and limitations: Pretherapy blood TCR richness correlated positively with resected tumor richness. Resected tumors had greater TCR richness and clonality than uninvolved lung.

CDR1 and CDR2 (germline): MNHNY, SVGAGI (reference sequence). The ends were cut back, 2 bases at V and 5 bases at J, with 9 bases in the middle. There are 13 residues in the CDR3. The table came from immunoSEQ multiplex PCR; TCRdb's copy has only in-frame clones and leaves some out. The sample yields 10,000 or so clones, 60% to 85% seen once. The material was tumor tissue, obtained after neoadjuvant nivolumab, alone or with ipilimumab, at or shortly before surgery. The receptor was derived from an adult with non-small cell lung cancer. This chain links TRBV6-6 with TRBJ2-5, with D perhaps TRBD1 (5 bases). In DNA, the CDR3 is TGTGCCAGCAGTTACCAGGGCGTCGAGACCCAGTACTTC. Translation gives CASSYQGVETQYF.